This T cell receptor beta chain was sequenced in a study of PD-1 blockade in classical Hodgkin lymphoma. Repertoires were generated with immunoSEQ multiplex PCR, while TCRdb's copy carries only in-frame clones and drops some. The data hold roughly 32,000 clones, with around 94% observed a single time. Germline V CDR1 and CDR2: MNHEY, SVGAGI. This CDR3 region has 13 residues. V dropped 0 bases and J dropped 10 bases, with 7 bases sitting between them. Time point denoted: newly diagnosed, previously untreated cHL patient sample. Input material: peripheral blood mononuclear cells (PBMCs). This TCR came from a human donor with classical Hodgkin lymphoma. The rearrangement uses TRBV6-5 and TRBJ1-6; D not resolved. CDR3 sequence: CASSYSVGSPLHF. CDR3 nucleotides: TGTGCCAGCAGTTACTCCGTTGGCTCACCCCTCCACTTT.